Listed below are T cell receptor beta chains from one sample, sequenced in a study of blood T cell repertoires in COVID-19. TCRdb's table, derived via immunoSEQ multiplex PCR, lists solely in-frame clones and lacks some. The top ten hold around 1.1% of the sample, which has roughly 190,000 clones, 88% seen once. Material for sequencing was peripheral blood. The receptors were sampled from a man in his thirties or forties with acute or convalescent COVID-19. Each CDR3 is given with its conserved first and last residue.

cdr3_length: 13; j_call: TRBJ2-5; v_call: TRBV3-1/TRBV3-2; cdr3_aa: CASRGVGRETQYF
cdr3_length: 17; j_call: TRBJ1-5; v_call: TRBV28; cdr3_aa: CASSPPQTGGSNQPQHF
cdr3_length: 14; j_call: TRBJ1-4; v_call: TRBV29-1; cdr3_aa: CSVGGRDRDEKLFF
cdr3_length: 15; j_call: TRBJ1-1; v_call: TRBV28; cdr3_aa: CASSLTGTPNTEAFF
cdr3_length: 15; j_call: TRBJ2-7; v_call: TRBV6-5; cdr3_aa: CASRREAGMVYEQYF
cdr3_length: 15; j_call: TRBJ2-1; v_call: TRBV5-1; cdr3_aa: CASSLGLAGVNEQFF
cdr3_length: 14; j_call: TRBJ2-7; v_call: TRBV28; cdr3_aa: CASSSPGGAYEQYF
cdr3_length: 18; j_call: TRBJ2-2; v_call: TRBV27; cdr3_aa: CASSNRGSGILNTGELFF
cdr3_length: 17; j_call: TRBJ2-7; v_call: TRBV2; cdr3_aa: CASDKGETQHRGHEQYF
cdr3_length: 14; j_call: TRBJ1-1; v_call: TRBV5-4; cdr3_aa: CASSSDTLNTEAFF
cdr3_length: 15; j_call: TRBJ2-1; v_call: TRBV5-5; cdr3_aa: CASSVTSGSYGEQFF
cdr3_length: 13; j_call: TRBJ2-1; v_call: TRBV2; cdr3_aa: CASSRENYNEQFF
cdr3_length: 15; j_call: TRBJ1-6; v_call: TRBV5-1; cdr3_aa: CASRDTGQPYSPLHF
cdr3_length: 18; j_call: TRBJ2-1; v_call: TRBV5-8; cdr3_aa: CASSPGSLAGASYNEQFF
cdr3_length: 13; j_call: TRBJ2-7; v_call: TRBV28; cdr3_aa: CAIRDRGLYEQYF
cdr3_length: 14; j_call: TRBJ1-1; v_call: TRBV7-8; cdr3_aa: CASSPDPDTGEAFF
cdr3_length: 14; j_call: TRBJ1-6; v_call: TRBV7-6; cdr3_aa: CASSLSGNNSPLHF
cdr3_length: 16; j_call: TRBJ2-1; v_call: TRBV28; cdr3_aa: CASSLALAGKYNEQFF
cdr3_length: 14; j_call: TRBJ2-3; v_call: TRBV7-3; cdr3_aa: CASSLGTFTDTQYF
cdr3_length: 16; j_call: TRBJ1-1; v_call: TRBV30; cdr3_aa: CAWSPRDRGFLTEAFF
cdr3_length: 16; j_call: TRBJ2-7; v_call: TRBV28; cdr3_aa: CASSLNQAGAIYEQYF
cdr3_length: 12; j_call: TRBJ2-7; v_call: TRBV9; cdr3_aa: CASSTTFGEQYF
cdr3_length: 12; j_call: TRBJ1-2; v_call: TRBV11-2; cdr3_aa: CASSSGTFGYTF
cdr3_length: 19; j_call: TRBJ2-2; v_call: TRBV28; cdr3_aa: CASSGPGLAGSTNTGELFF
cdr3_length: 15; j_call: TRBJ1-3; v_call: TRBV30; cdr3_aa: CAWSVGADPGNTIYF
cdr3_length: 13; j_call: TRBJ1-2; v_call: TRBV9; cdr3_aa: CASSPTGNYGYTF
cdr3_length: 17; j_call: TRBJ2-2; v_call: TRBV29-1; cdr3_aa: CSVEDEGQGLVTGELFF
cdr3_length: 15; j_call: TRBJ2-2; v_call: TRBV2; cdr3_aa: CASSHSGGTPGELFF